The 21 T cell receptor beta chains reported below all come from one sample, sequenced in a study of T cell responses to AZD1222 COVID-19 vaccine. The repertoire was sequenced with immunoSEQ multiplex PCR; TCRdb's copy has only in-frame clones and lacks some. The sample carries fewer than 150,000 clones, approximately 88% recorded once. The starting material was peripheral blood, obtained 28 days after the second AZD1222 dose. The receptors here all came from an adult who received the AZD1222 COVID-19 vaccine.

CDR3 bases: TGTGCCAGCAGAGGACAGGGAAAGGGTGAGCAGTACTTC. Its protein product is CASRGQGKGEQYF. The rearrangement uses TRBV7-2 and TRBJ2-7, with 8 bases matching TRBD1. Germline CDR1 SGHTA, CDR2 FQGNSA. The CDR3 has 13 amino acids. Trimming at V came to 6 bases and at J to 7 bases, leaving 8 bases not matched to a gene.

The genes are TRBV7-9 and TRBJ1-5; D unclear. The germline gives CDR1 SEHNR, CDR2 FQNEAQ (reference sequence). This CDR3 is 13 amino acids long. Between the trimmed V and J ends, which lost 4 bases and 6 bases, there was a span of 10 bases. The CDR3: CASSSQASQPQHF. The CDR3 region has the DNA TGTGCCAGCAGCTCTCAGGCCTCTCAGCCCCAGCATTTT.

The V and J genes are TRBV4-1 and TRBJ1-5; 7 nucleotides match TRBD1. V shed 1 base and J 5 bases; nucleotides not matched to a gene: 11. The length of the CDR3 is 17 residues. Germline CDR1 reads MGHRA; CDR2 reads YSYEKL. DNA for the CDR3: TGCGCCAGCAGCCAAGTGACAGGGAAAATTTCGGATCAGCCCCAGCATTTT. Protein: CASSQVTGKISDQPQHF.

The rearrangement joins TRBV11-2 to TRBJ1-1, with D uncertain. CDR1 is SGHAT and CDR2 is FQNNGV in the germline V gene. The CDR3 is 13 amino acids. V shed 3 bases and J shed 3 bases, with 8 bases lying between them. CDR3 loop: CASSLVGDTEAFF. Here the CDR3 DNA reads TGTGCCAGCAGCTTGGTCGGGGACACTGAAGCTTTCTTT.

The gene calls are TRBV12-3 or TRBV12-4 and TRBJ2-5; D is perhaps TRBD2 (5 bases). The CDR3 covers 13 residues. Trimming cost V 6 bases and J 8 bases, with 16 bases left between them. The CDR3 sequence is CASSGGAPDTQYF. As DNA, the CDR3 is TGTGCCAGCAGCGGAGGTGCCCCGGATACCCAGTACTTC.

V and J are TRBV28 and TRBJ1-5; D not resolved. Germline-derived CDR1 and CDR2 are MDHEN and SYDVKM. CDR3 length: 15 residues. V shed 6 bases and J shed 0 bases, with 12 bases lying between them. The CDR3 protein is CASRDKSHSNQPQHF. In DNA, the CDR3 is TGTGCCAGCAGAGACAAGAGCCATAGCAATCAGCCCCAGCATTTT.

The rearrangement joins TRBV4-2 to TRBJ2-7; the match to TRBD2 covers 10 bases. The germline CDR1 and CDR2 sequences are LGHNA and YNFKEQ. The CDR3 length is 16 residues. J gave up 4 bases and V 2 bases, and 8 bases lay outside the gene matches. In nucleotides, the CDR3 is TGTGCCAGCAGCCAACGGGCTAGCGGGGGTTCGTACGAGCAGTACTTC. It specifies CASSQRASGGSYEQYF.

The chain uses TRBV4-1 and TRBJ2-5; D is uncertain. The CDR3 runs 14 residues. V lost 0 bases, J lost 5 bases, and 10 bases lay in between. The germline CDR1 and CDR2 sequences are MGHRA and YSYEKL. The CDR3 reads CASSQEEGSETQYF. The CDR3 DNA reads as TGCGCCAGCAGCCAAGAGGAAGGGTCCGAGACCCAGTACTTC.

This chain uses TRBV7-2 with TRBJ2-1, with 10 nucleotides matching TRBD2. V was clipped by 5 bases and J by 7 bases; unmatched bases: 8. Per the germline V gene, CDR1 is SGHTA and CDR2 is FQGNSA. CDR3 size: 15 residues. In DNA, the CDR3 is TGTGCCAGCAGCCCACTTGGGACTAGCGCGAATGAGCAGTTCTTC. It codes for CASSPLGTSANEQFF.

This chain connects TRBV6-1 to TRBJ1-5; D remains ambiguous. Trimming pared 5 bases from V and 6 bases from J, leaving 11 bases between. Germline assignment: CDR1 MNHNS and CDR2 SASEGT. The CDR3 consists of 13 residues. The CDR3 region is CASSKIAVQPQHF. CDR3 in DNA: TGTGCCAGCAGTAAGATCGCGGTTCAGCCCCAGCATTTT.

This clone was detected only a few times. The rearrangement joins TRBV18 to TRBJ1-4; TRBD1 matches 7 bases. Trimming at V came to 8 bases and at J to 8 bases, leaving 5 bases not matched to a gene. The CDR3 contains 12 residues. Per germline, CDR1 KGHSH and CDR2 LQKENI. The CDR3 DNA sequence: TGTGCCAGCACAGGGGACACCGAAAAACTGTTTTTT. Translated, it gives CASTGDTEKLFF. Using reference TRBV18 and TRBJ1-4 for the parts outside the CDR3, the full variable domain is NAGVMQNPRHLVRRRGQEARLRCSPMKGHSHVYWYRQLPEEGLKFMVYLQKENIIDESGMPKERFSAEFPKEGPSILRIQQVVRGDSAAYFCASTGDTEKLFFGSGTQLSVL.

This CDR3 is CASSISGPLASNQPQHF. In DNA, the CDR3 is TGTGCCAGTAGTATATCGGGCCCTTTAGCGAGCAATCAGCCCCAGCATTTT. The V and J genes are TRBV19 and TRBJ1-5; D remains unclear. The CDR3 is 17 residues long. V lost 2 bases, J lost 1 base, and 15 bases lay in between. Looked up from germline, CDR1 is LNHDA and CDR2 is SQIVND (reference sequence).

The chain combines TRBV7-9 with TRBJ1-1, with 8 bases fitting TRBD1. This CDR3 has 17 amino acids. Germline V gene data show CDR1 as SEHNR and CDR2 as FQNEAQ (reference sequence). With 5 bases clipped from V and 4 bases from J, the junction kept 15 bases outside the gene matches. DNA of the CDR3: TGTGCCAGCAGCATCCCCCTGGGGGGCAGGGGGCGCACTGAAGCTTTCTTT. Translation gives CASSIPLGGRGRTEAFF.

The CDR3 nucleotides are TGCGCCAGCAGCTGGGGCCCGACCCCCCCTGAAGCTTTCTTT. It is translated as CASSWGPTPPEAFF. This rearrangement joins TRBV5-1 to TRBJ1-1, with D perhaps TRBD1 (5 bases). V dropped 3 bases and J dropped 6 bases, with 15 bases sitting between them. Germline V CDR1 and CDR2: SGHRS, YFSETQ. The CDR3 is made up of 14 amino acids.

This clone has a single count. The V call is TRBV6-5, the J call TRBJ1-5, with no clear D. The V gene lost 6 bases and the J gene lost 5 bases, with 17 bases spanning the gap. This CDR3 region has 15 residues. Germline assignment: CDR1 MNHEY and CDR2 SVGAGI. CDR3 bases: TGTGCCAGCAGCCAGACCTGGAATAGAGATCAGCCCCAGCATTTT. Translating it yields CASSQTWNRDQPQHF.

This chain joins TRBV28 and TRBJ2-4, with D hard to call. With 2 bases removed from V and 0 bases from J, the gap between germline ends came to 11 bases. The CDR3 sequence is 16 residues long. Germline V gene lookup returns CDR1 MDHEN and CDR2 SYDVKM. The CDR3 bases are TGTGCCAGCAGTTTAGAGCTCAGCCTAGCCAAAAACATTCAGTACTTC. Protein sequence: CASSLELSLAKNIQYF.

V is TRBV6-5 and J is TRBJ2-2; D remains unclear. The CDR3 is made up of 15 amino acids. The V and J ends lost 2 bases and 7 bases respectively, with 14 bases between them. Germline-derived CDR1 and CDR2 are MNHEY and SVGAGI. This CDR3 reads CASSYAPSGFGELFF. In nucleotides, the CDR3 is TGTGCCAGCAGTTACGCCCCTTCAGGTTTCGGGGAGCTGTTTTTT.

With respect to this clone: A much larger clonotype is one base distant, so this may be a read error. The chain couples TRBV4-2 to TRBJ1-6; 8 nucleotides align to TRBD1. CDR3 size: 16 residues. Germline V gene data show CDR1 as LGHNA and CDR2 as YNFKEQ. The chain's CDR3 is CASSQDEGTGNSLLHF. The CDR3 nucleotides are TGTGCCAGCAGCCAAGACGAAGGGACAGGAAACTCACTCCTCCACTTT.

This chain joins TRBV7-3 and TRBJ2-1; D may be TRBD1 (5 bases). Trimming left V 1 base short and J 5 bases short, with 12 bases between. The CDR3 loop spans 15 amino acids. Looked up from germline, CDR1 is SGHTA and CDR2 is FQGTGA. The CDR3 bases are TGTGCCAGCAGCTTAAGGGGTCAGGGTAACAATGAGCAGTTCTTC. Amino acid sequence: CASSLRGQGNNEQFF.

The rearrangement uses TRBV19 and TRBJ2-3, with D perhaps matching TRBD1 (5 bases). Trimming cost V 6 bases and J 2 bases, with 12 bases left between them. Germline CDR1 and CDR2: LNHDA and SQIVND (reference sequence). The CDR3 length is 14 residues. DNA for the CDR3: TGTGCCAGTAGAATACAGGCAGACACAGATACGCAGTATTTT. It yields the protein CASRIQADTDTQYF.

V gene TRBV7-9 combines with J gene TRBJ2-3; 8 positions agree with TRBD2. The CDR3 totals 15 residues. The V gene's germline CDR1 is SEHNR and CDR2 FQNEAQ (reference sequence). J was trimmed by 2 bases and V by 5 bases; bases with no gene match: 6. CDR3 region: CASSRAGGYTDTQYF. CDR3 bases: TGTGCCAGCAGCCGGGCGGGGGGATACACAGATACGCAGTATTTT.